One and the same sample provided the 16 T cell receptor beta chains below, sequenced in a study of CD8 T cells in Susac syndrome. RNA, at about 0.5 to 1 ug, was reverse transcribed with random hexamers. Each CDR3 protein gets one entry after TCRdb re-called the immunoSEQ multiplex PCR reads with MiXCR. Of fewer than 65,000 distinct CDR3 sequences in the sample, approximately 92% were seen once. Input material: CD8+ T cells from PBMCs. The receptors come from a human donor in good health.

The chain has TRBV29-1 and TRBJ2-1; D is uncertain. CDR1 SQVTM and CDR2 ANQGSEA come from the germline V gene. The ends were cut back, 1 base at V and 0 bases at J, with 10 bases in the middle. The CDR3 runs to 15 residues. The CDR3 is CSVEALPSSYNEQFF. The DNA of the CDR3 is TGCAGCGTTGAAGCTCTTCCTAGCTCCTACAATGAGCAGTTCTTC.

The chain carries TRBV9 and TRBJ1-5; D is unclear. Germline V lookup: CDR1 SGDLS, CDR2 YYNGEE. The CDR3 contains 15 residues. Trimming cost V 4 bases and J 1 base, with 12 bases left between them. DNA of the CDR3: TGTGCCAGCAGCCCCCGCGGGGAGAGCAATCAGCCCCAGCATTTT. This gives the protein CASSPRGESNQPQHF.

The chain uses TRBV12-3 or TRBV12-4 and TRBJ1-3; 9 bases line up with TRBD1. This CDR3 has 17 residues. Trimming at V came to 6 bases and at J to 6 bases, leaving 15 bases not matched to a gene. The CDR3 DNA follows: TGTGCCAGCAGCCCCAATCCTTGGACAGGGGAGGAAAACACCATATATTTT. Translation gives CASSPNPWTGEENTIYF.

This clonotype was picked up one time. V and J are TRBV10-3 and TRBJ2-3; D gene uncertain. V was pared by 7 bases and J by 6 bases, with 14 bases between. This CDR3 spans 13 amino acids. The germline V gene encodes CDR1 ENHRY and CDR2 SYGVKD. DNA of the CDR3: TGTGCCATCACCAACGGTCGGTCCGATACGCAGTATTTT. This codes for CAITNGRSDTQYF.

This clonotype appeared a single time. The chain employs TRBV19 and TRBJ2-2; no definite D call. Germline V gene data show CDR1 as LNHDA and CDR2 as SQIVND (reference sequence). V lost 3 bases and J 6 bases, leaving 5 bases between the germline ends. This CDR3 is built from 12 residues. CDR3 in amino acids: CASSMGSGELFF. For the CDR3, the DNA is TGTGCCAGTAGTATGGGATCCGGGGAGCTGTTTTTT.

This chain joins TRBV9 and TRBJ2-2; 10 nucleotides match TRBD1. Germline-derived CDR1 and CDR2 are SGDLS and YYNGEE. V dropped 0 bases and J dropped 4; count of bases not matched to a gene: 9. There are 18 residues in the CDR3. The CDR3 protein is CASSVGTGTGVITGELFF. CDR3 coding DNA: TGTGCCAGCAGCGTAGGCACCGGGACAGGGGTAATCACCGGGGAGCTGTTTTTT.

The chain recombines TRBV11-3 with TRBJ2-5, with D uncertain. Per germline, CDR1 SGHNT and CDR2 YENEEA. V gave up 4 bases and J gave up 2 bases, with 8 bases separating them. The CDR3 totals 13 residues. CDR3 nucleotides: TGTGCCAGCAGCTCAGACTCGCAAGAGACCCAGTACTTC. Protein: CASSSDSQETQYF.

Here the CDR3 reads CASSLEDTVYTF. CDR3 nucleotides: TGTGCCAGCAGCTTAGAGGACACGGTCTACACCTTC. V and J are TRBV7-9 and TRBJ1-2; the D gene is possibly TRBD1 (5 bases). Germline CDR1 is SEHNR and CDR2 is FQNEAQ (reference sequence). This CDR3 contains 12 residues. Trimming took 1 base from V and 10 from J, leaving 10 bases between them.

V is TRBV30 and J is TRBJ2-5; tentatively, D is TRBD1 or TRBD2 (5 bases each). Germline V gene data show CDR1 as GTSNPN and CDR2 as SVGIG (reference sequence). Trimming shortened V by 0 bases and J by 5 bases, and 10 bases separated the two germline ends. The CDR3 has 13 amino acids. The CDR3 nucleotides are TGTGCCTGGAGTGTAGGGGAGCTGGAGACCCAGTACTTC. Amino acids: CAWSVGELETQYF.

A few counts support this clonotype. The chain joins TRBV6-5 to TRBJ2-7, with D possibly called TRBD1 or TRBD2 (5 bases each). CDR3 length: 11 amino acids. Per the germline V gene, CDR1 is MNHEY and CDR2 is SVGAGI. Trimming shortened V by 2 bases and J by 9 bases, and 8 bases separated the two germline ends. DNA for the CDR3: TGTGCCAGCAGTTACGAGGGGTGGCAGTACTTC. This gives the protein CASSYEGWQYF.

This CDR3 reads CASGLGEHSNQPQHF. CDR3 coding DNA: TGTGCTAGTGGTTTGGGCGAGCATAGCAATCAGCCCCAGCATTTT. The chain uses TRBV12-5 and TRBJ1-5; D uncertain. The CDR3 contains 15 residues. V shed 1 base and J shed 0 bases, with 7 bases lying between them. CDR1 LGHNT and CDR2 FRNRAP come from the germline V gene.

The V and J genes are TRBV5-1 and TRBJ2-7, with D possibly matching TRBD2 (6 bases). Germline loops: CDR1 SGHRS, CDR2 YFSETQ. CDR3 length: 14 amino acids. The germline V and J ends were trimmed by 5 bases and 3 bases, with 15 bases remaining between them. The CDR3: CASRLRDSYYEQYF. DNA for the CDR3: TGCGCCAGCAGGCTGCGGGACTCCTACTACGAGCAGTACTTC.

The CDR3 loop is CASSYSQVAEQYF. Here the CDR3 DNA reads TGTGCCAGCAGTTACTCACAAGTGGCGGAGCAGTACTTC. This chain connects TRBV6-6 to TRBJ2-7; no firm D call. Trimming removed 0 bases at V and 7 bases at J, with 10 bases between. Germline loops: CDR1 MNHNY, CDR2 SVGAGI (reference sequence). CDR3 length: 13 residues.

This chain connects TRBV7-6 to TRBJ2-7; 10 bases map to TRBD1. The CDR3 is 15 amino acids. The V gene's germline CDR1 is SGHVS and CDR2 FNYEAQ. Trimming took 5 bases from V and 6 from J; bases not matched to a gene: 10. As DNA, the CDR3 is TGTGCCAGCAGCCCGGGACAGGGGATAATGGCCGAGCAGTACTTC. This encodes CASSPGQGIMAEQYF. Full variable domain (rest looked up from reference TRBV7-6 and TRBJ2-7): GAGVSQSPRYKVTKRGQDVALRCDPISGHVSLYWYRQALGQGPEFLTYFNYEAQQDKSGLPNDRFSAERPEGSISTLTIQRTEQRDSAMYRCASSPGQGIMAEQYFGPGTRLTVT.

The V call is TRBV5-4, the J call TRBJ2-7; D is possibly TRBD1 or TRBD2 (5 bases each). The CDR3 runs 15 residues. The V gene lost 3 bases and the J gene lost 2 bases, with 15 bases spanning the gap. CDR1 is SGHNT, CDR2 YYREEE, per germline (reference sequence). Here the CDR3 reads CASSSWGMMTYEQYF. In nucleotides, the CDR3 is TGTGCCAGCAGCTCGTGGGGGATGATGACCTACGAGCAGTACTTC.

The CDR3 is CATSREGARGPVPYEQYF. The CDR3 DNA is TGTGCCACCAGCAGAGAGGGGGCGCGGGGACCGGTCCCCTACGAGCAGTACTTC. This chain uses TRBV15 with TRBJ2-7; D may be TRBD1 or TRBD2 (6 bases each). V lost 0 bases to trimming and J lost 2 bases, with 20 bases between them. Germline lookup yields CDR1 LNHNV and CDR2 YYDKDF (reference sequence). CDR3 length equals 18 residues. Based on the CDR3 plus reference TRBV15 and TRBJ2-7, the full variable domain is DAMVIQNPRYQVTQFGKPVTLSCSQTLNHNVMYWYQQKSSQAPKLLFHYYDKDFNNEADTPDNFQSRRPNTSFCFLDIRSPGLGDTAMYLCATSREGARGPVPYEQYFGPGTRLTVT.